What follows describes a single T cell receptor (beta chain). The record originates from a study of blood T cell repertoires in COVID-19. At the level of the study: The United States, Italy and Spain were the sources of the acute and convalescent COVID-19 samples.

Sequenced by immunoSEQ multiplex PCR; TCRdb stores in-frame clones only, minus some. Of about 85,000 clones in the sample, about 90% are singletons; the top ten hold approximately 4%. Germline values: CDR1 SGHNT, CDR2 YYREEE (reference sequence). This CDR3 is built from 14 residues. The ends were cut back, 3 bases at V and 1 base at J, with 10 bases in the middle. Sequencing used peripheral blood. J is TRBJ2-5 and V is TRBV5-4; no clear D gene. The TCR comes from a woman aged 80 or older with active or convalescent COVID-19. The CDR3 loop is CASSSSAVQETQYF. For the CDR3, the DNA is TGTGCCAGCAGCTCCAGTGCGGTCCAAGAGACCCAGTACTTC.